One T cell receptor beta chain is described in this entry. Antigen specificity is unknown. CDR1 is SGHRS, CDR2 YFSETQ, per germline. The ends were cut back, 0 bases at V and 1 base at J, with 11 bases in the middle. The CDR3 covers 15 residues. This sample is part of a study of Graves' ophthalmopathy and Graves' hyperthyroidism. Moderate-to-severe activity, CAS at least 3, NOSPECS at least 4 and duration under 3 months characterized donors with ophthalmopathy. Diagnosis was based on clinical symptoms, serum thyroxine, TRAb, thyroid ultrasound and orbital computed tomography. General study findings and limits: Prediction of ophthalmopathy progression reached roughly 70% sensitivity and roughly 72% specificity.

Scientists amplified the TCR beta CDR3 regions from RNA transcripts. In the first round, RT-PCR was carried out with HTBI primers, and a multiplex PCR formed the second round. One entry per CDR3 protein results from TCRdb running MiXCR on the multiplex PCR reads. The table lists about 230,000 distinct CDR3 sequences, around 42% of them singletons. The specimen was peripheral blood. This TCR was recovered from an adult man with Graves' ophthalmopathy. The V call is TRBV5-1, the J call TRBJ2-7, with a tentative D call TRBD1 (5 bases). Here the CDR3 DNA reads TGCGCCAGCAGCTTGGTACCAGGGCAATCCTACGAGCAGTACTTC. It is translated as CASSLVPGQSYEQYF. Variable domain in full (rest from reference TRBV5-1 and TRBJ2-7): KAGVTQTPRYLIKTRGQQVTLSCSPISGHRSVSWYQQTPGQGLQFLFEYFSETQRNKGNFPGRFSGRQFSNSRSEMNVSTLELGDSALYLCASSLVPGQSYEQYFGPGTRLTVT.